These 6 T cell receptor beta chains share one sample of origin, sequenced in a study of blood T cells in healthy people across ages. A second PCR of 7 to 11 cycles used a sample-barcoded 5' primer and a J-beta primer mix. TCRdb ran MiXCR on the 5' RACE reads and lists one entry per CDR3 protein. This table has around 1.7 million distinct CDR3 sequences, 25% to 30% appearing once. Sequencing was performed on blood. The receptors come from a woman aged 25 to 39 in good health.

This chain uses TRBV30 with TRBJ2-7; 8 nucleotides line up with TRBD2. This CDR3 region has 15 residues. Trimming removed 3 bases from V and 6 bases from J; junction bases left unmatched: 13. Germline V gene sequence: CDR1 GTSNPN, CDR2 SVGIG (reference sequence). The CDR3 nucleotides read TGTGCCTGGAGAGCCAGCGGGAGCGTATCAAGCGAGCAGTACTTC. As protein: CAWRASGSVSSEQYF.

At least ten counts were recorded for this clonotype. The chain couples TRBV6-5 to TRBJ1-4, with 8 positions matching TRBD1. The ends lost 2 bases at V and 4 bases at J; junction bases unmatched: 6. The germline gives CDR1 MNHEY, CDR2 SVGAGI. CDR3 length equals 16 residues. The CDR3 sequence: CASSYRTGIGNEKLFF. The CDR3 DNA reads as TGTGCCAGCAGTTACCGGACAGGGATCGGTAATGAAAAACTGTTTTTT.

This clonotype has at least ten counts. The chain carries TRBV6-5 and TRBJ2-5; D is perhaps TRBD1 (5 bases). Germline CDR1 and CDR2: MNHEY and SVGAGI. Trimming pared 0 bases from V and 11 bases from J, leaving 16 bases between. The CDR3 length is 14 residues. CDR3 region: CASSYSFGALEQYF. CDR3 nucleotides: TGTGCCAGCAGTTACTCGTTTGGGGCCCTCGAACAGTACTTC.

This clonotype was counted only a few times. The chain joins TRBV24-1 to TRBJ1-1; D might be TRBD1 (5 bases). V was pared by 6 bases and J by 0 bases, with 22 bases between. The CDR3 is made up of 18 amino acids. From germline, CDR1 is KGHDR and CDR2 SFDVKD. The CDR3 spells CATSLVTVGKIMNTEAFF. Written as DNA, the CDR3 is TGTGCCACCAGTCTCGTGACAGTGGGAAAAATAATGAACACTGAAGCTTTCTTT.

On this clonotype: This could be a read error, since a much larger clone is one nucleotide away. The V and J genes are TRBV7-2 and TRBJ2-4; TRBD2 agrees at 11 bases. V was pared by 3 bases and J by 13 bases, with 11 bases of the junction left unmatched. Germline CDR1 SGHTA, CDR2 FQGNSA. The CDR3 extends over 15 amino acids. The DNA of the CDR3 is TGTGCCAGCAGCTTCACTAGCGGGAGTTGGGATGAGCAGTACTTC. It translates to CASSFTSGSWDEQYF.

This clonotype was detected ten times or more. The rearrangement uses TRBV10-3 and TRBJ2-7; 9 nucleotides match TRBD1. V lost 3 bases to trimming and J lost 2 bases; unmatched junction nucleotides: 5. This CDR3 comprises 15 residues. CDR1 and CDR2 (germline): ENHRY, SYGVKD. DNA of the CDR3: TGTGCCATCAGTGATTTTGGGACAGGGCCCTACGAGCAGTACTTC. Translating it yields CAISDFGTGPYEQYF.